This T cell receptor beta chain is from a study of T cells in women clearing cervical HPV infection. The wider study: Controls' single incident HPV16 infection cleared within 12 months without precancer.

A remark on this clone: The antigen remains unidentified. The read terminates 3 residues before the CDR3 end, so the remaining end is supplied by the germline J gene.

Looked up from germline, CDR1 is SGHTS and CDR2 is YDEGEE. With 0 bases clipped from V and 8 bases from J, the junction kept 7 bases outside the gene matches. This CDR3 spans 15 amino acids. HPV was found by MY09/MY11 PCR and dot-blot genotyping. Average input was around 1,300 ng genomic DNA for immunoSEQ TCR beta CDR3 amplification. Using immunoSEQ multiplex PCR, the repertoire was profiled, and TCRdb retains in-frame clones only, with some absent. The repertoire table contains about 20,000 clones. Findings and limits, study-wide: A classifier using richness and V gene abundances reached an AUC of approximately 0.8.

The chain recombines TRBV5-8 with TRBJ1-4; the match to TRBD1 covers 7 bases. This receptor was obtained from a woman between 18 and 70 years old with a cervical HPV16 infection that either progressed to CIN3+ or cleared (not recorded which). The sequenced material came from blood buffy coat. CDR3 sequence reads: CASSLEQGLGEKLFF. CDR3 DNA (partial): TGTGCCAGCAGCTTGGAACAGGGGCTGGGGGAAAAA.